This T cell receptor (beta chain) appears in the sequencing data of a study of blood T cell repertoires in COVID-19. Study in general: Samples of COVID-19 (acute and convalescent) were obtained from the United States, Italy and Spain. Sources were T cells, B-cell-depleted T cells, or PBMCs; the material itself was cDNA or gDNA.

Germline V gives CDR1 LNHDA, CDR2 SQIVND (reference sequence). The CDR3 consists of 15 residues. Trimming cost V 7 bases and J 4 bases, with 17 bases left between them. Here immunoSEQ multiplex PCR was the method, and the copy in TCRdb shows in-frame clones only, minus some. Seen here are about 140,000 clones, 85% to 90% observed once, and the top ten hold 3.5% to 5.5%. This receptor was taken from a woman in her thirties or forties with acute or convalescent COVID-19. This chain links TRBV19 with TRBJ1-3, with D uncertain. The specimen was peripheral blood. The CDR3 region is CASTRYGVRGNTIYF. CDR3 coding DNA: TGTGCCAGTACCCGCTATGGAGTACGGGGAAACACCATATATTTT.